Shown below are 25 T cell receptor beta chains from a single sample sequenced in a study of tumor-infiltrating lymphocytes in primary liver carcinoma. A primer matching the constant region was used to make TCR beta cDNA from 500 ng of total RNA. For TCR beta, libraries were produced by three nested multiplex PCR rounds using slightly modified ARM-PCR. PCR rounds one and two used TRBV1-TRBV30 forward primers with a C-beta reverse primer for around 10 cycles each. TCRdb recomputed calls from the multiplex PCR reads with MiXCR, one row per CDR3 protein. Of approximately 99,000 distinct CDR3 sequences listed, more than 65% are singletons. Unsorted bulk tissue of roughly 18-32 mg yielded co-extracted RNA and DNA. The sequencing sample was made of liver tumor tissue from sampling region 5. Documented subset: tumor region T5, tumor centre. The receptors were sampled from a woman aged 60 to 75 with primary liver carcinoma and hepatitis B virus infection.

The J gene is TRBJ2-1, the V gene TRBV9, with 11 bases fitting TRBD2. The CDR3 covers 17 residues. Trimming removed 4 bases from V and 3 bases from J; junction bases left unmatched: 9. Germline values: CDR1 SGDLS, CDR2 YYNGEE. The CDR3 protein is CASSSGVGTSGYNEQFF. The CDR3 coding sequence is TGTGCCAGCAGCAGCGGCGTGGGGACTAGCGGCTACAATGAGCAGTTCTTC.

Of note for this clonotype: At one of its ends the junction is not consistent with the germline gene, which may arise from a read error. This chain connects TRBV6-1 to TRBJ2-7, with 7 nucleotides matching TRBD2. The CDR3 runs 15 residues. The V gene's germline CDR1 is MNHNS and CDR2 SASEGT. CDR3 loop: CASSVLREGPYEQYF. CDR3 in DNA: TGTGCCAGCAGCGTTCTAAGGGAGGGCCCCTACGAACAGTACTTC.

This clonotype has a count of ten or more. The chain combines TRBV30 with TRBJ2-6; D is unclear. The CDR3 extends over 16 amino acids. Trimming removed 6 bases at V and 0 bases at J, with 15 bases between. Germline CDR1 and CDR2: GTSNPN and SVGIG (reference sequence). The CDR3 DNA reads TGTGCCTGCGCCAAGAGTTCTCTCTCTGGGGCCAACGTCCTGACTTTC. Protein sequence: CACAKSSLSGANVLTF.

Concerning this clonotype: The junction shows a germline mismatch at one end, possibly a read error. This chain joins TRBV11-2 and TRBJ2-5; D remains ambiguous. In germline, CDR1 is SGHAT, CDR2 FQNNGV. This CDR3 spans 14 amino acids. CDR3: CASSFSRSKETQYF. In nucleotides, the CDR3 is TGCGCCAGCAGCTTTAGCAGGAGTAAAGAGACCCAGTACTTC.

Comments on this clonotype: The CDR3 carries no conserved terminal phenylalanine or tryptophan, so it likely arises from a read error. V gene TRBV29-1 combines with J gene TRBJ2-5, with D unresolved. This CDR3 has 13 residues. Trimming took off 8 bases at V and 1 base at J, with 14 bases between the two ends. The V gene's germline CDR1 is SQVTM and CDR2 ANQGSEA. In DNA form, the CDR3 reads TGCAGCTCGTCGAGAACTGCCCAAGAGACCCAGTACCTC. The encoded protein is CSSSRTAQETQYL.

Remarks on this clonotype: An end of the junction does not agree with germline; a read error may underlie this. The chain couples TRBV11-2 to TRBJ1-1, with a tentative D call TRBD1 (5 bases). Germline V gives CDR1 SGHAT, CDR2 FQNNGV. The CDR3 has 20 amino acids. The CDR3 bases are TGTGCCAGGAGCCCACATCAGCACGGACACCTTCGCTTTTGGGACTATGAAGCTTCCTTT. It encodes CARSPHQHGHLRFWDYEASF.

This chain connects TRBV5-4 to TRBJ2-5; D is perhaps TRBD2 (5 bases). Germline-derived CDR1 and CDR2 are SGHNT and YYREEE (reference sequence). Trimming pared 8 bases from V and 5 bases from J, leaving 22 bases between. The CDR3 contains 15 residues. The CDR3 DNA follows: TGTGCCAGTAGCACCGGTGGAAGCGGAAAGGAGACCCAGTACTTC. Protein sequence: CASSTGGSGKETQYF.

Note on this clonotype: This CDR3 is missing its conserved last phenylalanine or tryptophan, likely due to a read error. The chain joins TRBV11-2 to TRBJ2-7, with 12 bases identical to TRBD1. The J segment lost 4 bases and the V segment lost 3 bases, leaving 10 bases of the junction unmatched. Germline CDR1 and CDR2: SGHAT and FQNNGV. The CDR3 is made up of 17 amino acids. CDR3 residues: CASSFRPGQGARYEQYI. The CDR3 DNA reads TGTGCCAGCAGCTTCCGACCGGGACAGGGGGCGCGATACGAGCAGTACATC.

A remark on this clonotype: A much larger clone lies a single base off, so this may be a read error. This sequence joins TRBV5-8 and TRBJ2-3, with D unresolved. Trimming removed 4 bases from V and 3 bases from J, with 12 bases in between. This CDR3 contains 14 residues. The germline V gene has CDR1 SGHTS and CDR2 YDEGEE. This CDR3 reads CASSMPFRTDTQYF. The CDR3 DNA follows: TGTGCCAGCAGCATGCCATTTCGAACAGATACGCAGTATTTT. Together with reference TRBV5-8 and TRBJ2-3, the CDR3 gives the full variable domain: EAGVTQSPTHLIKTRGQQATLRCSPISGHTSVYWYQQALGLGLQFLLWYDEGEERNRGNFPPRFSGRQFPNYSSELNVNALELEDSALYLCASSMPFRTDTQYFGPGTRLTVL.

The chain is built from TRBV6-6 and TRBJ2-7, with 13 bases fitting TRBD2. With V trimmed by 10 bases and J by 6 bases, 6 bases remained unmatched. Germline V gives CDR1 MNHNY, CDR2 SVGAGI (reference sequence). The CDR3 length is 13 residues. The CDR3 DNA sequence: TGTGCCACTGGGACTAGCGGGATAGGCGAGCAGTACTTC. Translated, it gives CATGTSGIGEQYF.

This clonotype showed up just once. A clone one base away is much larger, so this may be a read error. J is TRBJ2-3 and V is TRBV5-1, with 11 bases matching TRBD2. CDR1 and CDR2 from the germline V gene are SGHRS and YFSETQ. The CDR3 has 18 amino acids. The CDR3: CTSSPTGTSGTSTDTQYF. The DNA for the CDR3 is TGCACCAGCAGCCCGACCGGGACTAGCGGTACTAGCACAGATACGCAGTATTTT. Full variable domain (outside the CDR3, taken from reference TRBV5-1 and TRBJ2-3): KAGVTQTPRYLIKTRGQQVTLSCSPISGHRSVSWYQQTPGQGLQFLFEYFSETQRNKGNFPGRFSGRQFSNSRSEMNVSTLELGDSALYLCTSSPTGTSGTSTDTQYFGPGTRLTVL.

This clonotype was seen at least ten times. The chain carries TRBV29-1 and TRBJ1-1; no clear D. Trimming pared 7 bases from V and 4 bases from J, leaving 7 bases between. Germline V gene sequence: CDR1 SQVTM, CDR2 ANQGSEA. This CDR3 is built from 10 residues. CDR3 amino acids: CSALSTEAFF. The CDR3 DNA is TGCAGCGCCTTGTCCACTGAAGCTTTCTTT.

Of note for this clonotype: One junction end does not reproduce the germline sequence, and a read error may be involved. V gene TRBV7-9 combines with J gene TRBJ2-7, with unresolved D. The CDR3 is 18 amino acids. Germline CDR1 is SEHNR and CDR2 is FQNEAQ (reference sequence). This chain's CDR3 is CVSSFDGRATSFSYEQYF. In DNA form, the CDR3 reads TGTGTCAGCAGCTTTGATGGAAGGGCAACTTCTTTCTCCTACGAGCAGTACTTC.

The chain couples TRBV4-2 to TRBJ2-7, with TRBD2 matching 9 bases. In germline, CDR1 is LGHNA, CDR2 YNFKEQ. Trimming removed 11 bases from V and 1 base from J; junction bases left unmatched: 18. The CDR3 consists of 17 residues. The CDR3 DNA reads TGTGCCTGTAGCCAAGGGGATGGACTAGCGCGTTCCTACGAGCAGTACTTC. Its protein product is CACSQGDGLARSYEQYF.

Ten or more counts support this clonotype. The J gene is TRBJ2-7, the V gene TRBV29-1; maybe TRBD2 (6 bases). CDR1 and CDR2 (germline): SQVTM, ANQGSEA. The CDR3 totals 15 residues. V was cut by 3 bases and J by 0 bases, with 15 bases left in between. The CDR3 region has the DNA TGCAGCGTTGATAGTGGAGGGGCTAGCTCCTACGAGCAGTACTTC. Translation: CSVDSGGASSYEQYF.

This chain links TRBV11-2 with TRBJ2-1; D gene unclear. Germline V gene data show CDR1 as SGHAT and CDR2 as FQNNGV. CDR3 length: 11 residues. Trimming removed 9 bases from V and 8 bases from J, with 11 bases in between. The CDR3 DNA sequence: TGTGCCAGGAGCCTACAGTATGAGCAGTTCTTC. Encoded protein: CARSLQYEQFF. Full variable domain (rest looked up from reference TRBV11-2 and TRBJ2-1): EAGVAQSPRYKIIEKRQSVAFWCNPISGHATLYWYQQILGQGPKLLIQFQNNGVVDDSQLPKDRFSAERLKGVDSTLKIQPAKLEDSAVYLCARSLQYEQFFGPGTRLTVL.

For this clonotype: A much larger clone lies one base from this, so it may be a read error. The CDR3 nucleotides read TGTGTCTGGAGTTCAGGGCTAGCGGCCGGGGAGCTGTTTTTT. Protein: CVWSSGLAAGELFF. V and J are TRBV30 and TRBJ2-2, with 7 bases aligning to TRBD2. Germline V gene sequence: CDR1 GTSNPN, CDR2 SVGIG (reference sequence). CDR3 length: 14 residues.

The chain is built from TRBV29-1 and TRBJ1-3; D is possibly TRBD1 (5 bases). CDR1 SQVTM and CDR2 ANQGSEA come from the germline V gene. The CDR3 loop spans 13 amino acids. The V gene lost 3 bases and the J gene lost 9 bases, with 15 bases spanning the gap. CDR3 amino acids: CSVDVGGGCTIYF. For the CDR3, the DNA is TGCAGCGTTGACGTGGGGGGAGGATGCACCATATATTTT.

The V gene is TRBV6-1, the J gene TRBJ2-7; TRBD2 is a possible D gene (6 bases). The V gene lost 3 bases and the J gene lost 12 bases, with 33 bases spanning the gap. Per germline, CDR1 MNHNS and CDR2 SASEGT. The CDR3 sequence is 18 residues long. Written as DNA, the CDR3 is TGTGCCAGCAGTGATTTCCTTCCGGGACTTTTAGGGGCTTACGTGCGGTACTTC. Amino acid sequence: CASSDFLPGLLGAYVRYF.

As for this clonotype: This may arise from a read error, as a much more abundant clone is one base away. The chain is built from TRBV29-1 and TRBJ2-1; 7 positions match TRBD2. This CDR3 comprises 14 residues. Germline V gene data show CDR1 as SQVTM and CDR2 as ANQGSEA. The V and J ends lost 7 bases and 9 bases, in that order; junction bases with no gene match: 15. The CDR3 loop is CSARQWEGRVEQFF. DNA of the CDR3: TGCAGCGCCCGCCAGTGGGAGGGCCGGGTTGAGCAGTTCTTC.

A single count supports this clonotype. The chain combines TRBV23-1 with TRBJ2-2; TRBD2 matches at 11 bases. TRBV23-1 counts as an open reading frame of uncertain function. This CDR3 has 19 residues. Germline trimming cut 4 bases from V and 9 bases from J; bases unmatched to any gene: 19. CDR3 loop: CASSRTSGRPADGLRELFF. CDR3 sequence (DNA): TGCGCCAGCAGTCGTACTAGCGGGAGACCCGCGGATGGATTGCGGGAGCTGTTTTTT.

In the case of this clonotype: The conserved phenylalanine or tryptophan is not found at the CDR3 terminus, so this likely reflects a read error. The DNA is left out, because the CDR3 cannot be placed on it with certainty; the CDR3 is given as TCRdb lists it. This rearrangement joins TRBV29-1 to TRBJ2-7; the table calls TRBD1, which could not be checked here. Germline V lookup: CDR1 SQVTM, CDR2 ANQGSEA. The CDR3 is 13 residues long, counting both termini. The CDR3 is CSAWDRRRFEQHL.

This clonotype was counted once. One end of the junction varies from germline; a read error may be responsible. The chain couples TRBV6-1 to TRBJ2-5, with D unresolved. The length of the CDR3 is 13 residues. Germline V gives CDR1 MNHNS, CDR2 SASEGT. The CDR3 DNA follows: TGTGTCAGCAGTTGGTCACAGCAAGAGACACAGTACTTC. Protein product: CVSSWSQQETQYF.

This clonotype was observed at least ten times. The chain combines TRBV5-1 with TRBJ2-3, with D uncertain. This CDR3 spans 14 amino acids. The V end was cut by 3 bases, the J end by 4 bases, with 12 bases between. Germline values: CDR1 SGHRS, CDR2 YFSETQ. The CDR3: CASSSAAESDTQYF. In nucleotides, the CDR3 is TGCGCCAGCAGCTCCGCGGCAGAGTCAGATACGCAGTATTTT.

In the case of this clonotype: Given a much more abundant clone one base away, this may be a read error. CDR3 bases: TGCGCCAGCAGCTTGGGACAGTCCTACGAGCAGTACTTC. Translating it yields CASSLGQSYEQYF. The chain recombines TRBV5-1 with TRBJ2-7; the D gene is possibly TRBD1 (5 bases). The V end was cut by 0 bases, the J end by 1 base, with 5 bases between. This CDR3 has 13 residues. Germline CDR1 and CDR2: SGHRS and YFSETQ.